A single sample gave rise to the 27 T cell receptor beta chains below, sequenced in a study of Ad26.COV2.S vaccination and SARS-CoV-2 variants. Libraries were prepared by immunoSEQ multiplex PCR; TCRdb keeps only in-frame clonotypes and omits some of them. The sample consists of 350,000 to 400,000 clones, about 85% of them appearing once. Treatment meaning: some 20 received Ad26.COV2.S at low or high dose, single or two shots; about 5 received placebo; per-sample allocation not given. The samples were gathered on day 63 after the first injection of vaccine or placebo. Here the sequenced sample was peripheral blood, taken in a trial of Ad26.COV2.S vaccine versus placebo. These receptors all stem from a person aged 18-60 years who received the Ad26.COV2.S COVID-19 vaccine or a placebo.

The CDR3 coding sequence is TGTGCCAGCAGTACCTACAGGGGAACCTACGAGCAGTACTTC. Translated: CASSTYRGTYEQYF. The J gene is TRBJ2-7, the V gene TRBV25-1; 7 bases are shared with TRBD1. The CDR3 is 14 amino acids. CDR1 is MGHDK, CDR2 SYGVNS, per germline. Trimming cost V 5 bases and J 2 bases; bases outside gene matches: 6.

The chain combines TRBV3-1 (or the pseudogene TRBV3-2) with TRBJ2-7, with D unclear. V was cut by 3 bases and J by 0 bases, with 6 bases left in between. The CDR3 is 13 amino acids. The germline V gene has CDR1 LGHDT and CDR2 YNNKEL (reference sequence). The CDR3 protein is CASSQYTSYEQYF. The CDR3 nucleotides are TGTGCCAGCAGCCAGTACACCTCCTACGAGCAGTACTTC.

The chain recombines TRBV13 with TRBJ1-1, with D tentatively TRBD1 (5 bases). V was cut by 6 bases and J by 0 bases, with 8 bases left in between. Germline CDR1 and CDR2: PRHDT and FYEKMQ (reference sequence). The CDR3 has 13 amino acids. The CDR3: CASRSTVNTEAFF. CDR3 DNA: TGTGCCAGCAGATCGACAGTGAACACTGAAGCTTTCTTT.

This chain connects TRBV10-2 to TRBJ2-1, with D tentatively TRBD2 (5 bases). V lost 3 bases to trimming and J lost 9 bases, with 12 bases between them. The CDR3 spans 13 residues. Germline CDR1 and CDR2: WSHSY and SAAADI. CDR3 in DNA: TGCGCCAGCAGTGACCCTACTAGGTCTGAGCAGTTCTTC. This encodes CASSDPTRSEQFF.

This rearrangement joins TRBV18 to TRBJ2-5, with D possibly matching TRBD1 (6 bases). Trimming pared 3 bases from V and 2 bases from J, leaving 13 bases between. The CDR3 is 15 amino acids. From germline, CDR1 is KGHSH and CDR2 LQKENI. The CDR3, as DNA: TGTGCCAGCTCACCGGGGGCAAATCTTCAAGAGACCCAGTACTTC. Protein: CASSPGANLQETQYF.

The rearrangement joins TRBV5-1 to TRBJ2-7, with D perhaps matching TRBD2 (6 bases). Trimming took 5 bases from V and 5 from J, leaving 17 bases between them. CDR1 and CDR2 (germline): SGHRS, YFSETQ. The CDR3 sequence is 14 residues long. CDR3 region: CASSRLGGGDEQYF. The CDR3 DNA reads as TGCGCCAGCAGTAGGCTTGGGGGAGGCGACGAGCAGTACTTC.

In its sample, this clone was seen a few times. The chain uses TRBV5-6 and TRBJ2-4, with 7 bases that match TRBD1. Germline CDR1 reads SGHDT; CDR2 reads YYEEEE. V lost 0 bases, J lost 14 bases, and 5 bases stayed unmatched. This CDR3 spans 12 amino acids. For the CDR3, the DNA is TGTGCCAGCAGCTTGGACAGGGGTACGGAGTACTTC. This gives the protein CASSLDRGTEYF.

The chain combines TRBV11-2 with TRBJ2-1; 12 bases fit TRBD2. This CDR3 is 16 amino acids long. The germline V gene encodes CDR1 SGHAT and CDR2 FQNNGV. Germline trimming cut 0 bases from V and 5 bases from J; bases unmatched to any gene: 2. The chain's CDR3 is CASSLDLAGGHNEQFF. CDR3 bases: TGTGCCAGCAGCTTAGATCTAGCGGGGGGGCACAATGAGCAGTTCTTC. Based on the CDR3 plus reference TRBV11-2 and TRBJ2-1, the full variable domain is EAGVAQSPRYKIIEKRQSVAFWCNPISGHATLYWYQQILGQGPKLLIQFQNNGVVDDSQLPKDRFSAERLKGVDSTLKIQPAKLEDSAVYLCASSLDLAGGHNEQFFGPGTRLTVL.

The chain combines TRBV7-8 with TRBJ2-5, with 7 bases aligning to TRBD1. The J segment lost 2 bases and the V segment lost 6 bases, leaving 12 bases of the junction unmatched. CDR3 length: 16 amino acids. CDR1 is SGHVS, CDR2 FQNEAQ, per germline. This CDR3 reads CASRTGTLRRQETQYF. CDR3 coding DNA: TGTGCCAGCAGGACAGGGACCCTCAGAAGGCAAGAGACCCAGTACTTC.

The chain links TRBV6-5 to TRBJ2-5, with TRBD2 matching over 12 bases. The CDR3 covers 15 residues. Germline V gives CDR1 MNHEY, CDR2 SVGAGI. The V segment lost 4 bases and the J segment 1 base; nucleotides outside the gene matches: 1. The chain's CDR3 is CASSSSGGVQETQYF. In DNA, the CDR3 is TGTGCCAGCAGTTCTAGCGGGGGGGTCCAAGAGACCCAGTACTTC.

The V and J genes are TRBV6-5 and TRBJ1-1; 9 nucleotides agree with TRBD1. Looked up from germline, CDR1 is MNHEY and CDR2 is SVGAGI. Trimming cost V 6 bases and J 6 bases; bases outside gene matches: 5. This CDR3 spans 13 amino acids. CDR3 sequence (DNA): TGTGCCAGCAGAACAGGGGGCCGGTCTGAAGCTTTCTTT. Protein product: CASRTGGRSEAFF.

The chain links TRBV19 to TRBJ1-1; D is possibly TRBD1 (5 bases). V gave up 5 bases and J gave up 8 bases, with 12 bases separating them. This CDR3 region has 12 residues. CDR1 is LNHDA and CDR2 is SQIVND in the germline V gene (reference sequence). The DNA of the CDR3 is TGTGCCAGTAGTCTTGGGGCAGGGGAAGCTTTCTTT. Encoded protein: CASSLGAGEAFF. The complete variable domain, with remaining parts taken from reference TRBV19 and TRBJ1-1, reads DGGITQSPKYLFRKEGQNVTLSCEQNLNHDAMYWYRQDPGQGLRLIYYSQIVNDFQKGDIAEGYSVSREKKESFPLTVTSAQKNPTAFYLCASSLGAGEAFFGQGTRLTVV.

This clone was detected a few times. The chain links TRBV7-9 to TRBJ2-1; D remains unclear. Trimming took 1 base from V and 7 from J, leaving 5 bases between them. The CDR3 covers 12 residues. From germline, CDR1 is SEHNR and CDR2 FQNEAQ (reference sequence). The CDR3: CASSLGLNEQFF. The CDR3 DNA follows: TGTGCCAGCAGCTTAGGGTTGAATGAGCAGTTCTTC.

This clone occurred once. The chain couples TRBV7-2 to TRBJ1-3; D remains ambiguous. The CDR3 is 19 residues long. Germline V CDR1 and CDR2: SGHTA, FQGNSA. V was clipped by 1 base and J by 0 bases, with 19 bases between them. The CDR3 sequence: CASSLGPYGLQSSGNTIYF. The CDR3 DNA follows: TGTGCCAGCAGCTTAGGGCCATACGGGCTGCAGAGCTCTGGAAACACCATATATTTT.

The J gene is TRBJ2-2, the V gene TRBV2, with 7 bases that match TRBD1. The CDR3 consists of 14 residues. J was trimmed by 1 base and V by 10 bases; bases with no gene match: 6. Germline V gene lookup returns CDR1 SNHLY and CDR2 FYNNEI. This CDR3 is CATGDRENTGELFF. DNA of the CDR3: TGTGCCACCGGTGACAGGGAGAACACCGGGGAGCTGTTTTTT. Filled out from reference TRBV2 and TRBJ2-2, the complete variable domain reads EPEVTQTPSHQVTQMGQEVILRCVPISNHLYFYWYRQILGQKVEFLVSFYNNEISEKSEIFDDQFSVERPDGSNFTLKIRSTKLEDSAMYFCATGDRENTGELFFGEGSRLTVL.

The table lists this clone with a count of one. CDR3 bases: TGTGCCAGCAGTGGACAGGGTGGTTTCGTATCTTTCTTT. Translating gives CASSGQGGFVSFF. V gene TRBV2 combines with J gene TRBJ1-1; the match to TRBD1 covers 7 bases. The V and J ends lost 4 bases and 12 bases, in that order; junction bases with no gene match: 11. The CDR3 loop spans 13 amino acids. Per germline, CDR1 SNHLY and CDR2 FYNNEI.

The chain carries TRBV15 and TRBJ1-4; 8 bases line up with TRBD1. The CDR3 consists of 16 residues. J lost 5 bases, V lost 5 bases, and 10 bases had no gene match. Germline-derived CDR1 and CDR2 are LNHNV and YYDKDF (reference sequence). CDR3 bases: TGTGCCACCAGCCGCGGACAGGGTACTTGGAATGAAAAACTGTTTTTT. Translation gives CATSRGQGTWNEKLFF.

The chain carries TRBV7-2 and TRBJ1-1; tentatively, D is TRBD1 (5 bases). There are 16 residues in the CDR3. V lost 1 base to trimming and J lost 1 base, with 13 bases between them. Per germline, CDR1 SGHTA and CDR2 FQGNSA. The CDR3 reads CASSLVTGGSNTEAFF. As DNA, the CDR3 is TGTGCCAGCAGCTTAGTTACAGGCGGTTCGAACACTGAAGCTTTCTTT.

The chain has TRBV2 and TRBJ2-7; D tentatively fits TRBD1 or TRBD2 (5 bases each). Deletions cut 7 bases from V and 2 bases from J, with 15 bases between. Germline CDR1 and CDR2: SNHLY and FYNNEI. There are 14 residues in the CDR3. The CDR3 is CASKFTGTTYEQYF. CDR3 nucleotides: TGTGCCAGCAAGTTTACCGGGACGACCTACGAGCAGTACTTC.

The J gene is TRBJ1-1, the V gene TRBV5-4; D remains unclear. Germline V gene sequence: CDR1 SGHNT, CDR2 YYREEE (reference sequence). The CDR3 covers 15 residues. Trimming pared 1 base from V and 4 bases from J, leaving 14 bases between. The CDR3 region is CASSLFTGLGTEAFF. For the CDR3, the DNA is TGTGCCAGCAGCTTGTTTACGGGTTTGGGCACTGAAGCTTTCTTT.

The chain couples TRBV29-1 to TRBJ1-2; 9 nucleotides line up with TRBD1. This CDR3 is built from 14 residues. V dropped 7 bases and J dropped 7; count of bases not matched to a gene: 13. Per the germline V gene, CDR1 is SQVTM and CDR2 is ANQGSEA. CDR3 residues: CSAPSGTGTSGYTF. CDR3 coding DNA: TGCAGCGCCCCCTCGGGGACAGGGACTTCTGGCTACACCTTC. Together with reference TRBV29-1 and TRBJ1-2, the CDR3 gives the full variable domain: SAVISQKPSRDICQRGTSLTIQCQVDSQVTMMFWYRQQPGQSLTLIATANQGSEATYESGFVIDKFPISRPNLTFSTLTVSNMSPEDSSIYLCSAPSGTGTSGYTFGSGTRLTVV.

This clone was detected once. This rearrangement joins TRBV6-5 to TRBJ2-4, with 10 bases lining up with TRBD1. The CDR3 is 16 residues long. Germline assignment: CDR1 MNHEY and CDR2 SVGAGI. The V gene end was trimmed by 4 bases and the J gene end by 1 base; junction bases not matched to a gene: 4. In nucleotides, the CDR3 is TGTGCCAGCAGTTCGACAGGGGGCGGGGCCAAAAACATTCAGTACTTC. It specifies CASSSTGGGAKNIQYF.

This clone has just a few counts. The chain recombines TRBV6-5 with TRBJ1-2; 10 bases align to TRBD1. The CDR3 is 13 amino acids. Per germline, CDR1 MNHEY and CDR2 SVGAGI. V was pared by 7 bases and J by 6 bases, with 5 bases of the junction left unmatched. CDR3 nucleotides: TGTGCCAGCATTACGGACAGGGGGGATGGCTACACCTTC. Translated, it gives CASITDRGDGYTF.

This clone was seen just once. J is TRBJ2-7 and V is TRBV5-1; 11 positions agree with TRBD1. This CDR3 spans 16 amino acids. With 1 base clipped from V and 4 bases from J, the junction kept 7 bases outside the gene matches. CDR1 SGHRS and CDR2 YFSETQ come from the germline V gene. Here the CDR3 DNA reads TGCGCCAGCAGCTTGTTGGGGACAGGGGGACATTACGAGCAGTACTTC. Protein product: CASSLLGTGGHYEQYF.

This sequence joins TRBV6-5 and TRBJ2-7, with 11 bases matching TRBD1. The germline gives CDR1 MNHEY, CDR2 SVGAGI. The CDR3 contains 15 residues. V lost 9 bases, J lost 5 bases, and 12 bases stayed unmatched. The CDR3 DNA is TGTGCCAGTAGCCTCGGACAGGGGGCTTTCGACGAGCAGTACTTC. The encoded protein is CASSLGQGAFDEQYF.

This clone was seen only once. The chain is built from TRBV6-2 or TRBV6-3 and TRBJ2-2, with 7 bases aligning to TRBD2. Germline V lookup: CDR1 MNHEY, CDR2 SVGEGT. V was pared by 5 bases and J by 5 bases, with 11 bases of the junction left unmatched. This CDR3 comprises 16 residues. The CDR3 DNA is TGTGCCAGCAGTCCCTGGGGAGGGCTGGTAACCGGGGAGCTGTTTTTT. It codes for CASSPWGGLVTGELFF.

This clone was recorded only once. The gene calls are TRBV4-1 and TRBJ1-1; a weak D match, TRBD1 (6 bases). Germline V CDR1 and CDR2: MGHRA, YSYEKL. V was cut by 3 bases and J by 5 bases, with 16 bases left in between. This CDR3 is 15 amino acids long. The CDR3 here is CASSHPPGGRTEAFF. CDR3 sequence (DNA): TGCGCCAGCAGCCACCCTCCGGGGGGCAGGACTGAAGCTTTCTTT.